The rows below give T cell receptor beta chains drawn from one sample of a study of naive and memory T cell subsets. TCRdb redid the calling of the UMI-ligation and nested PCR reads with MiXCR, one entry per CDR3 protein. The repertoire holds tens of thousands of distinct CDR3 sequences, with 9% as singletons. The sequenced material came from naive CD8+ T cells from blood. These receptors came from a human donor in good health. The CDR3 runs from the conserved cysteine through the conserved F or W. The D gene is left open where the match is weak. Size tells how often a clone was seen (once, few, many) or the class of an expanded clone, and some rows leave it out.

CDR3 protein	CDR3 DNA	D gene	V gene	J gene	clone size
CASVRASGNNEQFF	TGTGCCAGCGTCCGGGCTAGCGGCAACAATGAGCAGTTCTTC	TRBD2	TRBV27	TRBJ2-1	few
CASSAKTGGPGRSYEQYF	TGTGCCAGCAGCGCGAAGACAGGGGGCCCTGGCCGCTCCTACGAGCAGTACTTC	TRBD1	TRBV9	TRBJ2-7	few
CASSSLVSVSYEQYF	TGTGCCAGCAGTTCACTAGTGAGCGTCTCCTACGAGCAGTACTTC	-	TRBV28	TRBJ2-7	many
CASSTTGQLSSGANVLTF	TGTGCCAGTAGCACCACGGGACAACTGAGCTCTGGGGCCAACGTCCTGACTTTC	-	TRBV19	TRBJ2-6	many
CASSSGIYEQYF	TGTGCCAGCAGCTCCGGGATCTACGAGCAGTACTTC	-	TRBV7-9	TRBJ2-7	many
CASIEWGTSGNEQYF	TGTGCCAGCATCGAATGGGGGACTAGCGGGAACGAGCAGTACTTC	TRBD2	TRBV5-4	TRBJ2-7	few
CASSLDGRAEYEQYF	TGTGCCAGCAGCTTGGACGGGAGGGCCGAGTACGAGCAGTACTTC	TRBD2	TRBV5-6	TRBJ2-7	-
CASSGLTQYF	TGTGCCAGCAGTGGACTGACCCAGTACTTC	-	TRBV2	TRBJ2-5	many
CASGQGHRGYTF	TGTGCCAGTGGACAGGGGCACAGAGGCTACACCTTC	TRBD1	TRBV12-3/TRBV12-4	TRBJ1-2	few
CASGLGETQYF	TGTGCTAGTGGTTTGGGGGAGACCCAGTACTTC	-	TRBV12-5	TRBJ2-5	-
CASSFGLAGSSYEQYF	TGTGCCAGCAGCTTCGGACTAGCGGGGAGCTCCTACGAGCAGTACTTC	TRBD2	TRBV5-6	TRBJ2-7	few
CASSHGTSGTAGELFF	TGTGCCAGCAGCCACGGGACTAGCGGGACGGCCGGGGAGCTGTTTTTT	TRBD2	TRBV9	TRBJ2-2	few
CASTSRSGAYNEQFF	TGTGCCAGCACCTCGAGGTCTGGGGCCTACAATGAGCAGTTCTTC	-	TRBV4-2	TRBJ2-1	-
CASSILLGRANEQFF	TGTGCCAGCAGCATCCTCCTTGGACGTGCGAATGAGCAGTTCTTC	-	TRBV7-6	TRBJ2-1	few
CSVEQNTDTQYF	TGCAGCGTTGAACAGAACACAGATACGCAGTATTTT	-	TRBV29-1	TRBJ2-3	few
CASSLARRLGVSTGELFF	TGTGCCAGCAGCTTAGCCCGACGACTGGGAGTAAGCACCGGGGAGCTGTTTTTT	-	TRBV11-2	TRBJ2-2	-
CASSRRRGDRFEAFF	TGTGCCAGCAGCCGTCGGAGGGGAGACAGATTTGAAGCTTTCTTT	-	TRBV14	TRBJ1-1	-
CASKTGEVHGYTF	TGTGCCAGCAAAACAGGGGAGGTGCATGGCTACACCTTC	TRBD1	TRBV27	TRBJ1-2	few
CASSNSGTTDTQYF	TGTGCCAGCAGCAATAGCGGGACGACAGATACGCAGTATTTT	TRBD2	TRBV13	TRBJ2-3	few
CASSLSEWDEQFF	TGTGCCAGCAGTTTAAGTGAGTGGGATGAGCAGTTCTTC	-	TRBV6-2/TRBV6-3	TRBJ2-1	many
CASSLDASGRYNEQFF	TGCGCCAGCAGCTTGGATGCTAGCGGGAGATACAATGAGCAGTTCTTC	TRBD2	TRBV5-1	TRBJ2-1	-
CSARVGRQLNTEAFF	TGCAGTGCTAGAGTGGGGAGACAGTTGAACACTGAAGCTTTCTTT	-	TRBV20-1	TRBJ1-1	-
CASSSRTSGFSSTDTQYF	TGTGCCAGCAGTTCGCGGACTAGCGGATTCTCTAGCACAGATACGCAGTATTTT	TRBD2	TRBV27	TRBJ2-3	many
CASSLAGGPSPLHF	TGTGCCAGCAGCTTAGCGGGGGGTCCTTCACCCCTCCACTTT	-	TRBV13	TRBJ1-6	many
CASSLEAGVTDTQYF	TGCGCCAGCAGCTTAGAAGCGGGAGTCACAGATACGCAGTATTTT	TRBD2	TRBV5-1	TRBJ2-3	many
CASSYPRQGRNSYEQYF	TGTGCCAGCAGTTACCCTAGACAGGGAAGGAATTCCTACGAGCAGTACTTC	TRBD1	TRBV6-2/TRBV6-3	TRBJ2-7	many
CASSLDPNNEQFF	TGTGCCAGCAGCTTAGACCCGAACAATGAGCAGTTCTTC	-	TRBV11-1	TRBJ2-1	many
CSARVLPGVSYEQYF	TGCAGTGCTAGAGTACTACCCGGGGTCTCCTACGAGCAGTACTTC	-	TRBV20-1	TRBJ2-7	-
CSARGLLAYEQYF	TGCAGTGCCCGAGGGCTTTTAGCCTACGAGCAGTACTTC	-	TRBV20-1	TRBJ2-7	few
CASSQGIRPPPSYGYTF	TGCGCCAGCAGCCAAGGAATTCGGCCTCCTCCGTCGTATGGCTACACCTTC	-	TRBV4-3	TRBJ1-2	many
CASSQDHPTSGAYNEQFF	TGCGCCAGCAGCCAAGATCACCCGACTAGCGGGGCCTACAATGAGCAGTTCTTC	TRBD2	TRBV4-1	TRBJ2-1	many
CASSPREGRSEQFF	TGTGCCAGCAGTCCGCGGGAGGGCCGGAGTGAGCAGTTCTTC	TRBD2	TRBV6-2/TRBV6-3	TRBJ2-1	many
CSASLGTQYF	TGCAGTGCTAGTTTGGGGACCCAGTACTTC	-	TRBV20-1	TRBJ2-5	-
CASSLRGAETQYF	TGTGCCAGCAGCTTACGGGGGGCAGAGACCCAGTACTTC	-	TRBV7-9	TRBJ2-5	-
CASSLGVEGAETQYF	TGTGCCAGCAGTCTGGGGGTGGAGGGCGCAGAGACCCAGTACTTC	-	TRBV12-3/TRBV12-4	TRBJ2-5	many
CASSPAGSSTDTQYF	TGTGCCAGCAGTCCAGCGGGAAGTAGCACAGATACGCAGTATTTT	TRBD2	TRBV6-5	TRBJ2-3	-
CASSQDGATEETQYF	TGCGCCAGCAGCCAAGATGGGGCCACAGAAGAGACCCAGTACTTC	-	TRBV4-3	TRBJ2-5	-
CASSDSEAFF	TGTGCCAGCAGCGACAGTGAAGCTTTCTTT	-	TRBV28	TRBJ1-1	-
CAWNPGQGVTEAFF	TGTGCCTGGAACCCGGGACAGGGGGTCACTGAAGCTTTCTTT	TRBD1	TRBV30	TRBJ1-1	few
CASSETGSGELFF	TGTGCCAGCAGTGAGACGGGTTCCGGGGAGCTGTTTTTT	-	TRBV6-1	TRBJ2-2	once
CASSLGPGLDEQFF	TGTGCCAGCAGCCTGGGGCCCGGGCTCGATGAGCAGTTCTTC	-	TRBV13	TRBJ2-1	few
CASSVDQRYGYTF	TGTGCCAGCAGCGTAGACCAGCGATATGGCTACACCTTC	-	TRBV9	TRBJ1-2	few
CAWTTSSYNEQFF	TGTGCCTGGACCACGAGCTCCTACAATGAGCAGTTCTTC	-	TRBV30	TRBJ2-1	many
CASTPLGRSRPHEQYF	TGTGCCAGCACCCCACTCGGGCGGAGCAGGCCCCACGAGCAGTACTTC	-	TRBV7-9	TRBJ2-7	once
CASTDGSRTQYF	TGTGCCAGCACCGACGGTTCGCGGACCCAGTACTTC	-	TRBV6-6	TRBJ2-5	few